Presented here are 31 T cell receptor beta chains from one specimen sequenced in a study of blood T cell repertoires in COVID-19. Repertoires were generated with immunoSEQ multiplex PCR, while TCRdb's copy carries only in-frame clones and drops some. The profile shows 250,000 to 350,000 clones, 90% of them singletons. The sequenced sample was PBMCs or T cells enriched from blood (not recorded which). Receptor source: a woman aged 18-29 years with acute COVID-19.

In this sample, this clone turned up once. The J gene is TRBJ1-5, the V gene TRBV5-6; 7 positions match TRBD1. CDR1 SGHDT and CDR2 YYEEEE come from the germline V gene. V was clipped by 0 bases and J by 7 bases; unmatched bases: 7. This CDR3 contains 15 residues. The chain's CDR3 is CASSLVGGDGQPQHF. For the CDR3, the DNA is TGTGCCAGCAGCTTGGTAGGGGGCGACGGGCAGCCCCAGCATTTT.

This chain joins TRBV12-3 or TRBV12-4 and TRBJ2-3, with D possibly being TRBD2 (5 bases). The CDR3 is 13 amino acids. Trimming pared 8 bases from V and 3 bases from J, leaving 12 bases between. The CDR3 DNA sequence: TGTGCCAGCGGCCCCGGCGGGACAGATACGCAGTATTTT. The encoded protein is CASGPGGTDTQYF.

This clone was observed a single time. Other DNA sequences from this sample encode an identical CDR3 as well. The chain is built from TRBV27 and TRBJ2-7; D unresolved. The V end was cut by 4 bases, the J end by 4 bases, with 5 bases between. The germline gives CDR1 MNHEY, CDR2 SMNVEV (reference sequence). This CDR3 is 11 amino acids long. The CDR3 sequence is CASSSYYEQYF. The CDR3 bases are TGTGCCAGCAGTTCTTATTACGAGCAGTACTTC.

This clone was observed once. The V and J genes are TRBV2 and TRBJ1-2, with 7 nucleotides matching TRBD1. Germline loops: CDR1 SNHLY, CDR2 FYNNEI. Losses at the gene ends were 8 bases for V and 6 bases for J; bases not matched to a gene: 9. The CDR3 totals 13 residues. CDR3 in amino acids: CASGETGTHGYTF. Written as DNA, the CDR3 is TGTGCCAGCGGGGAGACAGGGACTCATGGCTACACCTTC.

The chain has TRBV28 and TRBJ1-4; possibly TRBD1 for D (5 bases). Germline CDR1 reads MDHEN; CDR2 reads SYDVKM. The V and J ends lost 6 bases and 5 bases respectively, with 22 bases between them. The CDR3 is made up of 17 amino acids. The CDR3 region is CASRPAKGAGSNEKLFF. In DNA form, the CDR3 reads TGTGCCAGCAGACCCGCCAAAGGGGCGGGGTCGAATGAAAAACTGTTTTTT.

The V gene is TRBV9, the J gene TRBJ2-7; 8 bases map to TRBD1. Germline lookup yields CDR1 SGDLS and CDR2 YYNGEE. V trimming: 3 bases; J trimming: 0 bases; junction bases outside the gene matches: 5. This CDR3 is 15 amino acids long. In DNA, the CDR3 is TGTGCCAGCAGCGCGACCGGGACAGGCTCCTACGAGCAGTACTTC. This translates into CASSATGTGSYEQYF.

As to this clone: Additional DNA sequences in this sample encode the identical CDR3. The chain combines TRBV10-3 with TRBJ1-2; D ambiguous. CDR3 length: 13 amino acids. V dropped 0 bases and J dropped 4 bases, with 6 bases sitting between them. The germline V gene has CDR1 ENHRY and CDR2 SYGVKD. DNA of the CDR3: TGTGCCATCAGTGAGTCAGCCGGCTATGGCTACACCTTC. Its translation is CAISESAGYGYTF.

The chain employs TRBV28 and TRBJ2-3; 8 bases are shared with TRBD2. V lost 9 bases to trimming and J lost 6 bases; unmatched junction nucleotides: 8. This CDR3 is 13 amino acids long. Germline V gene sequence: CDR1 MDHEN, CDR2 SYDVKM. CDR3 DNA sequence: TGTGCCAGTTTAGCGGGAAGTAAGGATACGCAGTATTTT. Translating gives CASLAGSKDTQYF.

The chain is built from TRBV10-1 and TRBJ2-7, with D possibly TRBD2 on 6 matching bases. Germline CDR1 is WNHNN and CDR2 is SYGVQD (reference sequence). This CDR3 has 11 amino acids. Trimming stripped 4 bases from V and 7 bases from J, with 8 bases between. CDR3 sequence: CASSVGGEQYF. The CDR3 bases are TGCGCCAGCAGTGTTGGAGGGGAGCAGTACTTC.

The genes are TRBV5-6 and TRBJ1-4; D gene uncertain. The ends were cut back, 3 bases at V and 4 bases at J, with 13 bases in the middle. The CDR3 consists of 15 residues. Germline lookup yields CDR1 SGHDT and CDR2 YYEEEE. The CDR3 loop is CASSSSQNLNEKLFF. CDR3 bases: TGTGCCAGCAGCTCGTCACAGAACCTTAATGAAAAACTGTTTTTT.

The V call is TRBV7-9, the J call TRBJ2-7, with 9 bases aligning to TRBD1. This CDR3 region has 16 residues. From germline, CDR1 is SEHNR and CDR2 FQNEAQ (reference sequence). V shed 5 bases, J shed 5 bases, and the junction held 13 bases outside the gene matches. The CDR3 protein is CASSRSLRDREHEQYF. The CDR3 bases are TGTGCCAGCAGCCGCTCGCTCCGGGACAGGGAACACGAGCAGTACTTC.

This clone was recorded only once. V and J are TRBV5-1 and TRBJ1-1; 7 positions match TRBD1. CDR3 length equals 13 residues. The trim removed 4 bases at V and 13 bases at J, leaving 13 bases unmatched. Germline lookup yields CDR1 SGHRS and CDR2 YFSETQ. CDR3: CASSPVDRHRGFF. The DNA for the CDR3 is TGCGCCAGCAGCCCGGTGGACAGGCACCGGGGTTTCTTT.

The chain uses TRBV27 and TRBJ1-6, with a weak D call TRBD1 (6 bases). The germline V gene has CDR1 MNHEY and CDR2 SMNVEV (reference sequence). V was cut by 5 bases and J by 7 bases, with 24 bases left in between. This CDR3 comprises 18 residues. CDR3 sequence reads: CASSPGAQGGRRNSPLHF. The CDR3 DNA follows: TGTGCCAGCAGTCCCGGGGCACAGGGAGGGAGACGAAATTCACCCCTCCACTTT.

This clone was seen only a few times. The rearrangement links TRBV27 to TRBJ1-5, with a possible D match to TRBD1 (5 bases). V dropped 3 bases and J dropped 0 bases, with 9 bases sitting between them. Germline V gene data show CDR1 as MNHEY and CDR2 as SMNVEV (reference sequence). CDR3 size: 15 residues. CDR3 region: CASSFQGYSNQPQHF. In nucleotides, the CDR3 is TGTGCCAGCAGTTTCCAGGGTTATAGCAATCAGCCCCAGCATTTT.

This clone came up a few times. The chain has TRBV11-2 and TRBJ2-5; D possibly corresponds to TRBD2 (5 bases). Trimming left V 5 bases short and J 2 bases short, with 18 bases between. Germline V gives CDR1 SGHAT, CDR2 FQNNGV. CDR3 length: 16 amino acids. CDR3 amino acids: CASSRGPELGQETQYF. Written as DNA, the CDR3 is TGTGCCAGCAGCCGCGGTCCGGAACTAGGTCAAGAGACCCAGTACTTC.

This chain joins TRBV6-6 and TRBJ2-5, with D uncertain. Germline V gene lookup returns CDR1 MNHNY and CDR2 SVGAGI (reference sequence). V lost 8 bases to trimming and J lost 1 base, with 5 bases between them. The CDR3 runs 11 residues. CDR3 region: CASSTQETQYF. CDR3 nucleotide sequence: TGTGCCAGCTCTACCCAAGAGACCCAGTACTTC.

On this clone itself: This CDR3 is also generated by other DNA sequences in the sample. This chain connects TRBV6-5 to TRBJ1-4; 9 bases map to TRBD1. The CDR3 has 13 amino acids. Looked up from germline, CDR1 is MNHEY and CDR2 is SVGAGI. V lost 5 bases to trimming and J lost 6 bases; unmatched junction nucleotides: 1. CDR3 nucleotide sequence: TGTGCCAGCAGTCGGGACAGGGATGAAAAACTGTTTTTT. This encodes CASSRDRDEKLFF.

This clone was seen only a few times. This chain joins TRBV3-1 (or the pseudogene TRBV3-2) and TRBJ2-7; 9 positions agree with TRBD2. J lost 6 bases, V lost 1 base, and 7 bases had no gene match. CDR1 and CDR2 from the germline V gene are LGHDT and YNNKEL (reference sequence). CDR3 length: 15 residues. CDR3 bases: TGTGCCAGCAGCCAAGCGACTAGCGGCTTCGGCGAGCAGTACTTC. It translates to CASSQATSGFGEQYF.

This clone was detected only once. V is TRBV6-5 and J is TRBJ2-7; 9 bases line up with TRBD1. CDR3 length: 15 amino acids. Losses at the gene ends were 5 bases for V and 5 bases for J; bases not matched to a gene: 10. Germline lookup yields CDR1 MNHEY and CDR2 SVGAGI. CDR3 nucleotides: TGTGCCAGCAGTCCCGTGGGACAGGGTCCCGACGAGCAGTACTTC. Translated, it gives CASSPVGQGPDEQYF.

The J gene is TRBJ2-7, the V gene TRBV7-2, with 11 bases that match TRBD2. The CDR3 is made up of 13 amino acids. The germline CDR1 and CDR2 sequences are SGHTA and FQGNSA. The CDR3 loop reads CAITSGSSYEQYF. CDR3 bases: TGTGCTATCACTAGCGGGAGCTCCTACGAGCAGTACTTC.

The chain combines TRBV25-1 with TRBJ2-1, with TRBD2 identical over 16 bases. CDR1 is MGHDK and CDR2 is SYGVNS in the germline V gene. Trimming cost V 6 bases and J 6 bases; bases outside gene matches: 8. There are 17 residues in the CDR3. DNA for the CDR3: TGTGCCAGCAGCCGCGGGACTAGCGGGAGGGGAAGCAATGAGCAGTTCTTC. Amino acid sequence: CASSRGTSGRGSNEQFF.

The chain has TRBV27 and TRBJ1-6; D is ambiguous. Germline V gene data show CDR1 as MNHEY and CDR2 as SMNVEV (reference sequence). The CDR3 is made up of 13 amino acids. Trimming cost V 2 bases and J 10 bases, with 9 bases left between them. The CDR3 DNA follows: TGTGCCAGCAGTTTACGGGATAGCTCACCCCTCCACTTT. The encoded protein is CASSLRDSSPLHF.

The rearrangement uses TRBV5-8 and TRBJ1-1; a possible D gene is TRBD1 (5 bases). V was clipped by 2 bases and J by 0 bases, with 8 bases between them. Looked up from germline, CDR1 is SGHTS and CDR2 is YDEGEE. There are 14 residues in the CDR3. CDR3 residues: CASSFGGMNTEAFF. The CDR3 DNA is TGTGCCAGCAGCTTCGGGGGAATGAACACTGAAGCTTTCTTT.

CDR3 sequence (DNA): TGTGCCACCAGCCGCAGGGGGCGTACGGGTCCTGAAGCTTTCTTT. Residues: CATSRRGRTGPEAFF. The chain recombines TRBV15 with TRBJ1-1, with 8 bases aligning to TRBD1. Germline V CDR1 and CDR2: LNHNV, YYDKDF (reference sequence). This CDR3 has 15 amino acids. V shed 5 bases and J 6 bases; nucleotides not matched to a gene: 11.

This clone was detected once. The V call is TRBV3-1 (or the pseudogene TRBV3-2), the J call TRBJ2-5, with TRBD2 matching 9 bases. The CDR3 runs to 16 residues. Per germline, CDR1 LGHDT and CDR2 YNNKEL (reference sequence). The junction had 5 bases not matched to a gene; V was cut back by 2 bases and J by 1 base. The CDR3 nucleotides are TGTGCCAGCAGCCAAAGTAGCGGGAGCGGCCAAGAGACCCAGTACTTC. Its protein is CASSQSSGSGQETQYF.

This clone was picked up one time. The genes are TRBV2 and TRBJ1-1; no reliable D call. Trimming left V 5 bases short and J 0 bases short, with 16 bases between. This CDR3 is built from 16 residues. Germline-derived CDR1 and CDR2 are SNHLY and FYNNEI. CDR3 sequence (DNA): TGTGCCAGCAGTTATTCCCAAGTAGCCATGAACACTGAAGCTTTCTTT. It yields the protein CASSYSQVAMNTEAFF.

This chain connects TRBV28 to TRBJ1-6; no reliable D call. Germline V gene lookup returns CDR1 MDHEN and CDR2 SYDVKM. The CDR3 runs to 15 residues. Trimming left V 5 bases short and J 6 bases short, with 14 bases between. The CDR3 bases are TGTGCCAGCAGTACCTTAGGACTGACTAATTCACCCCTCCACTTT. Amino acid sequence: CASSTLGLTNSPLHF.

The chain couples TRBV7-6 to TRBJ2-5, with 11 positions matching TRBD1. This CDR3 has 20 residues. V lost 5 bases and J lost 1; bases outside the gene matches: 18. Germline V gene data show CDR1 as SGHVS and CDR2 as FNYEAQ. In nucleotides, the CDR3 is TGTGCCAGCAGCCTGGAAACCCCGGGACAGGGGGAAAGGGTCCAAGAGACCCAGTACTTC. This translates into CASSLETPGQGERVQETQYF.

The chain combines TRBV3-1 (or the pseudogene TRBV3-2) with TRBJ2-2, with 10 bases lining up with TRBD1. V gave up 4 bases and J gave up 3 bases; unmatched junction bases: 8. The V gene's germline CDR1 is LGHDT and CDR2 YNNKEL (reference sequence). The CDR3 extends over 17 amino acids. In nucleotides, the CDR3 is TGTGCCAGCAGCCTACCCGCCGGGACAGGGGACACCGGGGAGCTGTTTTTT. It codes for CASSLPAGTGDTGELFF.

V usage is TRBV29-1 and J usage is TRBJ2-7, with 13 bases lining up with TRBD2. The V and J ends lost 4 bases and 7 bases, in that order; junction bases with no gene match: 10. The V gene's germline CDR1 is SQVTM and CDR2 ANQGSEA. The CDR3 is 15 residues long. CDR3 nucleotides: TGCAGCGTTGCCAGTTTACTAGCGGGAGGGGTTGAGCAGTACTTC. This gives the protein CSVASLLAGGVEQYF.

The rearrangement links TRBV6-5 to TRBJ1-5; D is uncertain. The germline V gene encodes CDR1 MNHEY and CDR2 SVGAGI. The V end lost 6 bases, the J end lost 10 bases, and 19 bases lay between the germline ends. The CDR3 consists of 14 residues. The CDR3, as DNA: TGTGCCAGCAGCGATCGGCCGGGAATCGAACCCCAGCATTTT. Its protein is CASSDRPGIEPQHF.